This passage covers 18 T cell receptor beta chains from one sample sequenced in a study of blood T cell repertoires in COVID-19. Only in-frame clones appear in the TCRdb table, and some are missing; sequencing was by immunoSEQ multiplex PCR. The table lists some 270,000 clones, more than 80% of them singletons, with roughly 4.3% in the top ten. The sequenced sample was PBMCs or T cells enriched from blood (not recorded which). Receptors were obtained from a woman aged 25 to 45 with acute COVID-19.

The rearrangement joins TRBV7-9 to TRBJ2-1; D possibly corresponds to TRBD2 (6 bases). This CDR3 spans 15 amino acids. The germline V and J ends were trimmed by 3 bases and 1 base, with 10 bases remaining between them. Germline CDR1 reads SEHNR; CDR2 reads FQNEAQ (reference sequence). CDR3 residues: CASSFLAPSYNEQFF. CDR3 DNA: TGTGCCAGCAGCTTTCTAGCGCCGTCCTACAATGAGCAGTTCTTC. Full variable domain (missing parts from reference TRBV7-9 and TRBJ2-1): DTGVSQNPRHKITKRGQNVTFRCDPISEHNRLYWYRQTLGQGPEFLTYFQNEAQLEKSRLLSDRFSAERPKGSFSTLEIQRTEQGDSAMYLCASSFLAPSYNEQFFGPGTRLTVL.

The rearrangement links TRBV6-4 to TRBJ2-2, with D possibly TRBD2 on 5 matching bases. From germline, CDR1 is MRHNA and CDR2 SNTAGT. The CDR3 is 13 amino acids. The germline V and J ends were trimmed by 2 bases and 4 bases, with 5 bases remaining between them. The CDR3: CASSDGSTGELFF. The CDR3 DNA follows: TGTGCCAGCAGTGACGGGAGCACCGGGGAGCTGTTTTTT.

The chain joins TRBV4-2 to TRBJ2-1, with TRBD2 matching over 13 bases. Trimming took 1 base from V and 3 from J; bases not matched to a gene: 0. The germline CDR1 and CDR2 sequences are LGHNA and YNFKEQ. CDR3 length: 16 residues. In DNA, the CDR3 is TGTGCCAGCAGCCAAGGACTAGCGGGAGGCTACAATGAGCAGTTCTTC. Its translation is CASSQGLAGGYNEQFF.

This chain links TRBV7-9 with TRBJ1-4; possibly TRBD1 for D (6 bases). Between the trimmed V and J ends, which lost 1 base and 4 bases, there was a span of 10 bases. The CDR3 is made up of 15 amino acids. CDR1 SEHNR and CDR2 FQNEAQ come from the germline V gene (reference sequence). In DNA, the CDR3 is TGTGCCAGCAGCTTAGAGACAGGCTATAATGAAAAACTGTTTTTT. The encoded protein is CASSLETGYNEKLFF.

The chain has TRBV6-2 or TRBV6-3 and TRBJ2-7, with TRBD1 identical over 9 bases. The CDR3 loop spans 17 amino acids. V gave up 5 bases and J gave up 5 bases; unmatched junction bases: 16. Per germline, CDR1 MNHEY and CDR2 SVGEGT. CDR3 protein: CASSIGMLTGGKDEQYF. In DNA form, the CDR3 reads TGTGCCAGCAGTATCGGGATGCTAACAGGGGGCAAGGACGAGCAGTACTTC.

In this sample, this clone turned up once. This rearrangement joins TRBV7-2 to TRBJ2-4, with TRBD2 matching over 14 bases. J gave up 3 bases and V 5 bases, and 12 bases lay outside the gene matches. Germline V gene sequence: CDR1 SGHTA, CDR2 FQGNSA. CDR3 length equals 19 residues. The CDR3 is CASSPRLAGGRSGKNIQYF. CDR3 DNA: TGTGCCAGCAGCCCTAGACTAGCGGGAGGGCGGTCGGGCAAAAACATTCAGTACTTC.

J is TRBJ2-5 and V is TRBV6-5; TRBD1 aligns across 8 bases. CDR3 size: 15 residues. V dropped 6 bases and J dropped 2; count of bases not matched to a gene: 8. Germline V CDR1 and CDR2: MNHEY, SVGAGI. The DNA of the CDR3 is TGTGCCAGCAGGGATCCGACAGGGGCGCAAGAGACCCAGTACTTC. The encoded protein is CASRDPTGAQETQYF.

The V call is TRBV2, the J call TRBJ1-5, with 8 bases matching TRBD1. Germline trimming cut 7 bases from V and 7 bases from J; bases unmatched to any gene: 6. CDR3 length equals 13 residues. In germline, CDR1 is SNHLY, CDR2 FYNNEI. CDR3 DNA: TGTGCCAGCAAGGACAGGGTAGAACAGCCCCAGCATTTT. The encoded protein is CASKDRVEQPQHF.

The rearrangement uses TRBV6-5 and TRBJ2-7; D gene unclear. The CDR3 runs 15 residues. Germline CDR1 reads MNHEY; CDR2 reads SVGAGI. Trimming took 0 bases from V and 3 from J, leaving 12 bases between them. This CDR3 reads CASSYSSGPRYEQYF. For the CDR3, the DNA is TGTGCCAGCAGTTACTCGTCGGGTCCTCGCTACGAGCAGTACTTC.

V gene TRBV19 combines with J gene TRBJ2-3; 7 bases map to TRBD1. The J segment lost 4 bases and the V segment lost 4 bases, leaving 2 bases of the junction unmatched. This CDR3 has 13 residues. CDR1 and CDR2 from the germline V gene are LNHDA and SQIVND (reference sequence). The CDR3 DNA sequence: TGTGCCAGTAGTAACCAGGGGGCAGATACGCAGTATTTT. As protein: CASSNQGADTQYF. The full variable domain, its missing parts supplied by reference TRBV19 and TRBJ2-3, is DGGITQSPKYLFRKEGQNVTLSCEQNLNHDAMYWYRQDPGQGLRLIYYSQIVNDFQKGDIAEGYSVSREKKESFPLTVTSAQKNPTAFYLCASSNQGADTQYFGPGTRLTVL.

The CDR3 region has the DNA TGTGCCAGCAGCGACAACTTGGGCGAAGCTTTCTTT. This codes for CASSDNLGEAFF. J is TRBJ1-1 and V is TRBV28; D is uncertain. V gave up 6 bases and J gave up 8 bases, with 13 bases separating them. Looked up from germline, CDR1 is MDHEN and CDR2 is SYDVKM. The CDR3 covers 12 residues.

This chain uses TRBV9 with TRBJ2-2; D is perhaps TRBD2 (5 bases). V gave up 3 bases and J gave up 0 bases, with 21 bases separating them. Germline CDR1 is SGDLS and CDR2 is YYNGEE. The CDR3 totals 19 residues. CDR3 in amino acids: CASSGEEVGRRANTGELFF. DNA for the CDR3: TGTGCCAGCAGCGGAGAGGAGGTGGGTAGGCGCGCGAACACCGGGGAGCTGTTTTTT.

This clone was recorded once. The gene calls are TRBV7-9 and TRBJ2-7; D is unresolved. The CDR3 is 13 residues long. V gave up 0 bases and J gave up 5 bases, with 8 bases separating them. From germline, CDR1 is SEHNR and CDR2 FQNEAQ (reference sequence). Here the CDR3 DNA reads TGTGCCAGCAGCTTAGCTCCCCTTCACGAGCAGTACTTC. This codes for CASSLAPLHEQYF.

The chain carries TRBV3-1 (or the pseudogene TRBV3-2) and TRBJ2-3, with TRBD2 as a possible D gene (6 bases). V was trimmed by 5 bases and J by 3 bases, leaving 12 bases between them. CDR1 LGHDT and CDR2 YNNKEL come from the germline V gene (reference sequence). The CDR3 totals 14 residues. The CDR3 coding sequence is TGTGCCAGCAGCTTCCAGAGCGGGACAGATACGCAGTATTTT. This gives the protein CASSFQSGTDTQYF.

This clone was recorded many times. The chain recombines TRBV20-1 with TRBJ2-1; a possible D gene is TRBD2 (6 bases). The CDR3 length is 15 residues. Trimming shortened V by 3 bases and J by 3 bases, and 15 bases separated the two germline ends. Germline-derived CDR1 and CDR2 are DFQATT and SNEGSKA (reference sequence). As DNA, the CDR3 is TGCAGTGCTAGTGGTCCGGGACTCTACTACAATGAGCAGTTCTTC. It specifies CSASGPGLYYNEQFF.

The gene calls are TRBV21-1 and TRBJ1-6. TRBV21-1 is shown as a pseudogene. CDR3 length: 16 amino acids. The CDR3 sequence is CASSKDLCSYNSPLHF. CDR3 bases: TGTGCCAGCAGCAAAGACTTATGCTCCTATAATTCACCCCTCCACTTT.

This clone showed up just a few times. CDR3 nucleotide sequence: TGCGCCAGCAGCTTGGCCGCAGCTAGCGGGAGAGATGAGCAGTTCTTC. The encoded protein is CASSLAAASGRDEQFF. The rearrangement joins TRBV5-1 to TRBJ2-1; TRBD2 aligns across 10 bases. CDR1 is SGHRS, CDR2 YFSETQ, per germline. CDR3 length: 16 residues. The V gene end was trimmed by 0 bases and the J gene end by 8 bases; junction bases not matched to a gene: 8.

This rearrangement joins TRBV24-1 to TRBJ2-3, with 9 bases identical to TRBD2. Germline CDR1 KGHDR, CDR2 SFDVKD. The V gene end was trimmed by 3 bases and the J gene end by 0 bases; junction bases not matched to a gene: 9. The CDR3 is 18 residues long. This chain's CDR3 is CATSDPSSGKRSTDTQYF. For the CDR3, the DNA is TGTGCCACCAGTGATCCATCTAGCGGGAAGCGTAGCACAGATACGCAGTATTTT.